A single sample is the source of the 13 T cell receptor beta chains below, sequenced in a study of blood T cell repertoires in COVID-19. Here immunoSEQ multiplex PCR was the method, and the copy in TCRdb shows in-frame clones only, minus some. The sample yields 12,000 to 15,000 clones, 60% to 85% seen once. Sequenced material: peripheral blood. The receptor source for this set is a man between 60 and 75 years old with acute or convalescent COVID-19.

The CDR3 DNA reads TGTGCCAGCAGCTTAGAAGCCGGTAGCTCCTATAATTCACCCCTCCACTTT. It translates to CASSLEAGSSYNSPLHF. The V call is TRBV11-2, the J call TRBJ1-6; unclear D gene. The CDR3 loop spans 17 amino acids. Trimming cost V 0 bases and J 0 bases, with 9 bases left between them. CDR1 and CDR2 from the germline V gene are SGHAT and FQNNGV.

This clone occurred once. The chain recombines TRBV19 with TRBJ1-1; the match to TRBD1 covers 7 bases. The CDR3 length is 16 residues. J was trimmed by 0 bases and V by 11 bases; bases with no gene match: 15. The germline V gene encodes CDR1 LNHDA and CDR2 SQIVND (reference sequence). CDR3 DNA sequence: TGTGCCGTACCCCAGGGGGGACAGTCTGTGAACACTGAAGCTTTCTTT. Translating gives CAVPQGGQSVNTEAFF.

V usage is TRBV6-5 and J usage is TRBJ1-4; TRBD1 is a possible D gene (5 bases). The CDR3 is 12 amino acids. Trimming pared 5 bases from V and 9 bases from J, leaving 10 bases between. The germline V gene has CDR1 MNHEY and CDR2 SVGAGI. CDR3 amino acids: CASSRTNQKLFF. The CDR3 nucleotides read TGTGCCAGCAGTCGGACAAATCAAAAACTGTTTTTT.

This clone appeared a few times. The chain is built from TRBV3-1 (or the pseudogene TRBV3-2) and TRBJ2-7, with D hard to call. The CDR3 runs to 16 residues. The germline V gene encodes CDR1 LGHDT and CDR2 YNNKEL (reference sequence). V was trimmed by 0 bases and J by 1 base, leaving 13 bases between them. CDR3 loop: CASSQEVSSRSYEQYF. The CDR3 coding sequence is TGTGCCAGCAGCCAAGAGGTATCCAGTCGATCCTACGAGCAGTACTTC.

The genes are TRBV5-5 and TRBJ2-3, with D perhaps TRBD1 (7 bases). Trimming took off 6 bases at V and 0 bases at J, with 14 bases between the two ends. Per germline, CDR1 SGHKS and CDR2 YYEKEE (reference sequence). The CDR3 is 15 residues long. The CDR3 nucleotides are TGTGCCAGCACCTGGAGGGGGCAGAGCACAGATACGCAGTATTTT. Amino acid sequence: CASTWRGQSTDTQYF. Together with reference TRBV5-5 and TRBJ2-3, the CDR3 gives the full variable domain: DAGVTQSPTHLIKTRGQQVTLRCSPISGHKSVSWYQQVLGQGPQFIFQYYEKEERGRGNFPDRFSARQFPNYSSELNVNALLLGDSALYLCASTWRGQSTDTQYFGPGTRLTVL.

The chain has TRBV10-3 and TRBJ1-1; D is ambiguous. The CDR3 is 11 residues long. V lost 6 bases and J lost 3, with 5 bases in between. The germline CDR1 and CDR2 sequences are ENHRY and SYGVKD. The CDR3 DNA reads TGTGCCATCAGCGGAGACACTGAAGCTTTCTTT. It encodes CAISGDTEAFF.

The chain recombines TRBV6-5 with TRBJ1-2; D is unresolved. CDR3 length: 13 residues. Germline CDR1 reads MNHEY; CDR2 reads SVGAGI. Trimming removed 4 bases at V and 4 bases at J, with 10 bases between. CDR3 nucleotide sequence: TGTGCCAGCAGTTTTTCGGGTAGCTATGGCTACACCTTC. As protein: CASSFSGSYGYTF.

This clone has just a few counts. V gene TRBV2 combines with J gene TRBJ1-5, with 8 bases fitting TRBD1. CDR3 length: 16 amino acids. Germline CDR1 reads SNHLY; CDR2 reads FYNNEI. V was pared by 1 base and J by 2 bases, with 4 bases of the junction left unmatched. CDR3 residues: CASSEVVTGGNQPQHF. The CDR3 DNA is TGTGCCAGCAGTGAAGTTGTGACAGGGGGCAATCAGCCCCAGCATTTT.

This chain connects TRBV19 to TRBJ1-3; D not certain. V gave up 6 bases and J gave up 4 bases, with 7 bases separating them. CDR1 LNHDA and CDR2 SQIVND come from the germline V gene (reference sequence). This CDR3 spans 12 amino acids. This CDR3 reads CASRSEGNTIYF. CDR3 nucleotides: TGTGCCAGTAGGTCCGAGGGAAACACCATATATTTT.

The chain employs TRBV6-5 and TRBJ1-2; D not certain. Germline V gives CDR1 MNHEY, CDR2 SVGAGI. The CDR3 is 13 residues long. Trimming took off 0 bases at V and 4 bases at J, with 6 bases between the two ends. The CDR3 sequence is CASSYSFGYGYTF. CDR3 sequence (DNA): TGTGCCAGCAGTTACTCATTCGGCTATGGCTACACCTTC.

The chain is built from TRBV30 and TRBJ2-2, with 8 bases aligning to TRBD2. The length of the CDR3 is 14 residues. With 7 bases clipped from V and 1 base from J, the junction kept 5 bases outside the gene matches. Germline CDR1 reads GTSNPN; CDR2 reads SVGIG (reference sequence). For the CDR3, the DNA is TGTGCCTCCAGACGGGAGGGGAACACCGGGGAGCTGTTTTTT. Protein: CASRREGNTGELFF.

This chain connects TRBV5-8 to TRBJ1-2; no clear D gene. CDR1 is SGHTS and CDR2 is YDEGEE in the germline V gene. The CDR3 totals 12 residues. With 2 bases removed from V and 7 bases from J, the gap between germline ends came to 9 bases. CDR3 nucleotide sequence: TGTGCCAGCAGCTTTCCTGGGCTTGGCTACACCTTC. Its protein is CASSFPGLGYTF.

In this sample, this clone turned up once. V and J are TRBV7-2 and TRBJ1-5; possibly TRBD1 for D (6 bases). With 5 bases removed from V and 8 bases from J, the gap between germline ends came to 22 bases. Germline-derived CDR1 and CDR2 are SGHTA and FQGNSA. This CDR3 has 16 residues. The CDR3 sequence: CASSPWGGAGYKPQHF. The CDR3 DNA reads TGTGCCAGCAGCCCCTGGGGGGGCGCAGGGTATAAGCCCCAGCATTTT.